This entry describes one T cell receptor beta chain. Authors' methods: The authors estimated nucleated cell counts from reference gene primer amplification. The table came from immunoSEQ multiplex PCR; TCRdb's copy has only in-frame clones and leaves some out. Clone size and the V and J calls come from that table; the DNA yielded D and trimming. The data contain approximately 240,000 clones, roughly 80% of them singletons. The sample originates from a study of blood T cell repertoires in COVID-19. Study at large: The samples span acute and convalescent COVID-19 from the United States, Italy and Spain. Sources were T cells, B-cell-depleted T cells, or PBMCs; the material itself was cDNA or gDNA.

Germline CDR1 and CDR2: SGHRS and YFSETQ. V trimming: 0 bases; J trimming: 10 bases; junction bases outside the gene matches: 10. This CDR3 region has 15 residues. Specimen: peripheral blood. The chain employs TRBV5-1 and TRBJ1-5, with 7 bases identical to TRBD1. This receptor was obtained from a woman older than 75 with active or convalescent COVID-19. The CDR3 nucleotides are TGCGCCAGCAGCTTGGCAGGTGAGGGGGCCGGTCCCCAGCATTTT. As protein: CASSLAGEGAGPQHF.